A single TCR beta chain is shown here with its context. The antigen is unknown. This entry belongs to a study of cytomegalovirus exposure and HLA in healthy donors. Study-wide findings and caveats: The study recorded 160 or so TCR beta chains that were cytomegalovirus-associated.

CDR1 LNHDA and CDR2 SQIVND come from the germline V gene (reference sequence). V gave up 9 bases and J gave up 4 bases; unmatched junction bases: 8. This CDR3 has 14 residues. The repertoire was sequenced with immunoSEQ multiplex PCR; TCRdb's copy has only in-frame clones and lacks some. The top ten hold approximately 7% of the sample, which has 200,000 or so clones, more than 75% seen once. The V call is TRBV19, the J call TRBJ2-2; 7 bases line up with TRBD2. Sequencing input: PBMCs. The receptor comes from a man between 18 and 35 years old in good health and CMV-seropositive. The CDR3 region has the DNA TGTGCCAGCGGCGGGGGACCGGGCACCGGGGAGCTGTTTTTT. Amino acid sequence: CASGGGPGTGELFF.